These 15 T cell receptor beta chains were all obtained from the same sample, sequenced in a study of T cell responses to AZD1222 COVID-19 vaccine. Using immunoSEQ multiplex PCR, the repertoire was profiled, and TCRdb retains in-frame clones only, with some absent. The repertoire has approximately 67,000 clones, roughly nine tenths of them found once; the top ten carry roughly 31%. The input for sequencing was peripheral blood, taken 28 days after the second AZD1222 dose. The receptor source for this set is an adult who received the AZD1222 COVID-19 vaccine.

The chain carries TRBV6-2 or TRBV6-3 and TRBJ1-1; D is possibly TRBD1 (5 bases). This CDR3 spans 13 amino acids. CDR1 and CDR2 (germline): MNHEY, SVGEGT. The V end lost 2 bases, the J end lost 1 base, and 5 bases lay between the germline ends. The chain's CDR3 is CASSYRGNTEAFF. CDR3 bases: TGTGCCAGCAGTTACAGGGGGAACACTGAAGCTTTCTTT.

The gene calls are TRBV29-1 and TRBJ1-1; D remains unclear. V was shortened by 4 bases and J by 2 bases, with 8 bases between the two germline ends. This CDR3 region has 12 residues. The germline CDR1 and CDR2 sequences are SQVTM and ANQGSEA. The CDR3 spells CSVAGTNTEAFF. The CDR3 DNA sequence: TGCAGCGTTGCGGGAACCAACACTGAAGCTTTCTTT.

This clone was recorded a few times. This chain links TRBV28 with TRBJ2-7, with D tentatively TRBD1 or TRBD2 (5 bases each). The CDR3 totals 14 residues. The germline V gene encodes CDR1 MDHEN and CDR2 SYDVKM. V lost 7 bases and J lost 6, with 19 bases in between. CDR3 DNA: TGTGCCAGCAATCAGAGAGGGCCTCAGGGCGAGCAGTACTTC. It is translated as CASNQRGPQGEQYF. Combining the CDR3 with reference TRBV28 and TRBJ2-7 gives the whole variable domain DVKVTQSSRYLVKRTGEKVFLECVQDMDHENMFWYRQDPGLGLRLIYFSYDVKMKEKGDIPEGYSVSREKKERFSLILESASTNQTSMYLCASNQRGPQGEQYFGPGTRLTVT.

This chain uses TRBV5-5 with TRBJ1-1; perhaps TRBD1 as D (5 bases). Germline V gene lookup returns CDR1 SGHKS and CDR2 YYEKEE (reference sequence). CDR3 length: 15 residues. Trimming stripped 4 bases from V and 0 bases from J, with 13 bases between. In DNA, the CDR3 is TGTGCCAGCAGCCTAACGGGGACTCTGAACACTGAAGCTTTCTTT. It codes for CASSLTGTLNTEAFF.

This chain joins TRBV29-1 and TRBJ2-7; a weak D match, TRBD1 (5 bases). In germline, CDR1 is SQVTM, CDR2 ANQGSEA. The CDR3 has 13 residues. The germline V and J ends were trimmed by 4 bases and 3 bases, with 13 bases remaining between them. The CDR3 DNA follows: TGCAGCGTTGTCCTCGACAGAGACTACGAGCAGTACTTC. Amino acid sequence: CSVVLDRDYEQYF.

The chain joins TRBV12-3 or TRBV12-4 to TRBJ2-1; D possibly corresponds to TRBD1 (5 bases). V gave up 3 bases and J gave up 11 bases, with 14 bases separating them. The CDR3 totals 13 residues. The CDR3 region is CASSFDQGSKQFF. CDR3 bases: TGTGCCAGCAGTTTTGATCAGGGCTCCAAGCAGTTCTTC.

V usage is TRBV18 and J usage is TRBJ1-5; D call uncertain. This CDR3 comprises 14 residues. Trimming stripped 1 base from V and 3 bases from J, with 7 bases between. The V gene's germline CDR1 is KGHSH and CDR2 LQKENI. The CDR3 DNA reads TGTGCCAGCTCACCACTTCCGGACAATCAGCCCCAGCATTTT. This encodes CASSPLPDNQPQHF.

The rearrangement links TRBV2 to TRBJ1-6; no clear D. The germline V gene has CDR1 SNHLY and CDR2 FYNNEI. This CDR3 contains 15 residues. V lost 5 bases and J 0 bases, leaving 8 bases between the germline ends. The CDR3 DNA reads TGTGCCAGCAGTCCTCGGGGCTCCTATAATTCACCCCTCCACTTT. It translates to CASSPRGSYNSPLHF.

The CDR3 protein is CSVERTRPNTEAFF. DNA of the CDR3: TGCAGCGTTGAAAGGACCAGGCCAAACACTGAAGCTTTCTTT. V and J are TRBV29-1 and TRBJ1-1; no firm D call. The CDR3 sequence is 14 residues long. Trimming took 2 bases from V and 2 from J, leaving 12 bases between them. The germline V gene encodes CDR1 SQVTM and CDR2 ANQGSEA.

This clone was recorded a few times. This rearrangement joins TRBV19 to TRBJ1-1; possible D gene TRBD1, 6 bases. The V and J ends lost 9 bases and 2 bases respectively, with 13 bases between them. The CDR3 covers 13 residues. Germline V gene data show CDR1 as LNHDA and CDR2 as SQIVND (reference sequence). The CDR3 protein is CASLGTINTEAFF. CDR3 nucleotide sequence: TGTGCCAGCCTTGGGACAATTAACACTGAAGCTTTCTTT.

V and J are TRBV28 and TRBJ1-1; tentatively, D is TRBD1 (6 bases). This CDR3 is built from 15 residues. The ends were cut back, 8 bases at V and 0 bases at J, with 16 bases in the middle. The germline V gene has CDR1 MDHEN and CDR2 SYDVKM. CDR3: CASRTDLLVNTEAFF. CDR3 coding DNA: TGTGCCAGCCGGACAGACCTATTAGTGAACACTGAAGCTTTCTTT.

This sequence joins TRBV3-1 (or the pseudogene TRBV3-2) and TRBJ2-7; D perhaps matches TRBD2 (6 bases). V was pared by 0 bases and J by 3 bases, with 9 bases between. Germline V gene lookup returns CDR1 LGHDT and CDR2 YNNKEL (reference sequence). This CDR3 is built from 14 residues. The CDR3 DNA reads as TGTGCCAGCAGCCAAGAGCGGAGGGGCTACGAGCAGTACTTC. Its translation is CASSQERRGYEQYF.

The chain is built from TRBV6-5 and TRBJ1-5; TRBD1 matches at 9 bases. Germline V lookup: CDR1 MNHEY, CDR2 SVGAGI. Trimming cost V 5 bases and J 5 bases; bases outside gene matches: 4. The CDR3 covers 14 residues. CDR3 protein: CASSNRDRDQPQHF. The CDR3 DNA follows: TGTGCCAGCAGTAATCGGGACAGGGATCAGCCCCAGCATTTT.

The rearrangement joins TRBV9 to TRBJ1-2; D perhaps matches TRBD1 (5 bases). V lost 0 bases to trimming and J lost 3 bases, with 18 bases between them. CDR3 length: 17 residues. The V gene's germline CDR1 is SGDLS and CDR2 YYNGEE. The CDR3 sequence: CASSVGGTGALHYGYTF. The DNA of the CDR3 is TGTGCCAGCAGCGTAGGAGGAACAGGAGCCCTTCACTATGGCTACACCTTC.

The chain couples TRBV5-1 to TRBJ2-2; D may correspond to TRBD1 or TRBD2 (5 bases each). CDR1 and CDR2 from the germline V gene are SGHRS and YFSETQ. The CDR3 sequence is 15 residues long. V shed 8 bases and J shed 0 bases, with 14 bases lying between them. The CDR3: CASAAGTTNTGELFF. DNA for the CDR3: TGCGCCAGTGCCGCCGGGACCACGAACACCGGGGAGCTGTTTTTT.